The 15 T cell receptor beta chains below were found in one sample sequenced in a study of PD-L1 blockade in urothelial cancer. Data came from immunoSEQ multiplex PCR; TCRdb stores just in-frame clones and leaves some out. The sample includes 70,000 to 75,000 clones, around nine tenths of them seen just once. This specimen consisted of PBMCs, obtained around atezolizumab (anti-PD-L1) treatment. These receptors came from a man in his sixties with urothelial cancer.

This clone came up once. V usage is TRBV7-3 and J usage is TRBJ1-1; D remains unclear. In germline, CDR1 is SGHTA, CDR2 FQGTGA. Trimming left V 1 base short and J 1 base short, with 10 bases between. This CDR3 has 15 amino acids. The CDR3: CASSLILGGNTEAFF. CDR3 coding DNA: TGTGCCAGCAGCTTAATTCTAGGAGGGAACACTGAAGCTTTCTTT. The whole variable domain, filled in from reference TRBV7-3 and TRBJ1-1, reads GAGVSQTPSNKVTEKGKYVELRCDPISGHTALYWYRQSLGQGPEFLIYFQGTGAADDSGLPNDRFFAVRPEGSVSTLKIQRTERGDSAVYLCASSLILGGNTEAFFGQGTRLTVV.

The V gene is TRBV19, the J gene TRBJ2-2; the D gene is possibly TRBD1 (6 bases). This CDR3 region has 13 residues. Trimming pared 9 bases from V and 6 bases from J, leaving 14 bases between. Germline-derived CDR1 and CDR2 are LNHDA and SQIVND (reference sequence). CDR3 protein: CASGTPTPGELFF. CDR3 coding DNA: TGTGCCAGCGGGACACCCACGCCCGGGGAGCTGTTTTTT.

The chain joins TRBV5-1 to TRBJ2-4; 7 nucleotides match TRBD1. Per germline, CDR1 SGHRS and CDR2 YFSETQ. The junction had 12 bases not matched to a gene; V was cut back by 3 bases and J by 6 bases. The CDR3 has 16 residues. The CDR3 nucleotides are TGCGCCAGCAGCTCCGGGACAGAACGCCTCTTAAACATTCAGTACTTC. Protein product: CASSSGTERLLNIQYF.

The chain is built from TRBV5-4 and TRBJ2-7, with 12 bases aligning to TRBD2. V was clipped by 2 bases and J by 7 bases; unmatched bases: 10. Germline V gene lookup returns CDR1 SGHNT and CDR2 YYREEE (reference sequence). The length of the CDR3 is 16 residues. CDR3 sequence reads: CASSLRTLAGGGEQYF. In DNA form, the CDR3 reads TGTGCCAGCAGCTTAAGGACCCTAGCGGGAGGGGGGGAGCAGTACTTC. Looking up the rest from reference TRBV5-4 and TRBJ2-7 gives the full variable domain: ETGVTQSPTHLIKTRGQQVTLRCSSQSGHNTVSWYQQALGQGPQFIFQYYREEENGRGNFPPRFSGLQFPNYSSELNVNALELDDSALYLCASSLRTLAGGGEQYFGPGTRLTVT.

This chain joins TRBV7-9 and TRBJ1-5, with a possible D match to TRBD1 (6 bases). Between the trimmed V and J ends, which lost 1 base and 1 base, there was a span of 11 bases. This CDR3 has 16 residues. Germline V lookup: CDR1 SEHNR, CDR2 FQNEAQ (reference sequence). CDR3 DNA: TGTGCCAGCAGCTTAGGTTCAGGGGTCAGCAATCAGCCCCAGCATTTT. This translates into CASSLGSGVSNQPQHF.

This sequence joins TRBV4-2 and TRBJ2-2; 11 nucleotides align to TRBD1. V trimming: 2 bases; J trimming: 2 bases; junction bases outside the gene matches: 7. Germline V gene data show CDR1 as LGHNA and CDR2 as YNFKEQ. This CDR3 is built from 18 residues. The DNA of the CDR3 is TGTGCCAGCAGCCAATCTCGGACAGGGGGCCCTAACACCGGGGAGCTGTTTTTT. It yields the protein CASSQSRTGGPNTGELFF.

V gene TRBV5-4 combines with J gene TRBJ2-7, with 11 bases matching TRBD2. CDR1 and CDR2 from the germline V gene are SGHNT and YYREEE (reference sequence). This CDR3 has 13 amino acids. J gave up 4 bases and V 10 bases, and 7 bases lay outside the gene matches. For the CDR3, the DNA is TGTGCCTGTCGCCTAGCGGGGGGTTACGAGCAGTACTTC. Translated: CACRLAGGYEQYF.

This clone was seen more than once but under ten times. The chain recombines TRBV10-3 with TRBJ1-6; 7 bases agree with TRBD1. In germline, CDR1 is ENHRY, CDR2 SYGVKD. The CDR3 sequence is 14 residues long. Germline trimming cut 7 bases from V and 5 bases from J; bases unmatched to any gene: 5. This chain's CDR3 is CAITSDRDNSPLHF. CDR3 coding DNA: TGTGCCATCACCAGCGACAGGGATAATTCACCCCTCCACTTT.

J is TRBJ1-3 and V is TRBV7-6; 7 bases map to TRBD1. The V gene's germline CDR1 is SGHVS and CDR2 FNYEAQ. The CDR3 is 16 amino acids. V shed 1 base and J 1 base; nucleotides not matched to a gene: 4. This CDR3 reads CASSLEGAGSGNTIYF. For the CDR3, the DNA is TGTGCCAGCAGCTTAGAGGGGGCCGGGTCTGGAAACACCATATATTTT.

This chain joins TRBV6-6 and TRBJ1-1, with D possibly being TRBD1 (6 bases). CDR1 is MNHNY and CDR2 is SVGAGI in the germline V gene (reference sequence). The germline V and J ends were trimmed by 6 bases and 5 bases, with 7 bases remaining between them. The CDR3 runs 11 residues. In DNA, the CDR3 is TGTGCCAGCAGAAGGGGGACTGAAGCTTTCTTT. Protein sequence: CASRRGTEAFF.

This sequence joins TRBV28 and TRBJ2-6; 8 bases match TRBD1. The J segment lost 2 bases and the V segment lost 7 bases, leaving 1 base of the junction unmatched. CDR3 length: 14 amino acids. Germline V gene lookup returns CDR1 MDHEN and CDR2 SYDVKM. The CDR3, as DNA: TGTGCCAGCACACAGGGGGCTGGGGCCAACGTCCTGACTTTC. Amino acids: CASTQGAGANVLTF.

Only one count was recorded for this clone. The chain combines TRBV7-2 with TRBJ2-7; 7 nucleotides align to TRBD1. The CDR3 runs to 13 residues. The V and J ends lost 5 bases and 3 bases, in that order; junction bases with no gene match: 4. Germline-derived CDR1 and CDR2 are SGHTA and FQGNSA. The DNA for the CDR3 is TGTGCCAGCAGCCCGACAGGGATCTACGAGCAGTACTTC. Its translation: CASSPTGIYEQYF. The full variable domain, completed using reference TRBV7-2 and TRBJ2-7, is GAGVSQSPSNKVTEKGKDVELRCDPISGHTALYWYRQSLGQGLEFLIYFQGNSAPDKSGLPSDRFSAERTGGSVSTLTIQRTQQEDSAVYLCASSPTGIYEQYFGPGTRLTVT.

V is TRBV9 and J is TRBJ2-3; D remains unclear. With 0 bases removed from V and 0 bases from J, the gap between germline ends came to 11 bases. CDR3 size: 16 residues. The V gene's germline CDR1 is SGDLS and CDR2 YYNGEE. CDR3 sequence reads: CASSVDPNPSTDTQYF. CDR3 nucleotides: TGTGCCAGCAGCGTAGACCCTAACCCTAGCACAGATACGCAGTATTTT. Full variable domain (outside the CDR3, taken from reference TRBV9 and TRBJ2-3): DSGVTQTPKHLITATGQRVTLRCSPRSGDLSVYWYQQSLDQGLQFLIQYYNGEERAKGNILERFSAQQFPDLHSELNLSSLELGDSALYFCASSVDPNPSTDTQYFGPGTRLTVL.

This chain connects TRBV21-1 to TRBJ1-5. TRBV21-1 is listed as a pseudogene. This CDR3 comprises 17 residues. The CDR3 DNA reads TGTGCCAGCAGCAAAACACCCAACGCGGTCAACAATCAGCCCCAGCATTTT. This sequence encodes CASSKTPNAVNNQPQHF.

The chain is built from TRBV28 and TRBJ2-1; 8 positions match TRBD2. V lost 11 bases, J lost 5 bases, and 14 bases stayed unmatched. The CDR3 loop spans 15 amino acids. Germline V gene lookup returns CDR1 MDHEN and CDR2 SYDVKM. The CDR3 bases are TGTGCCGCCGGTGCTCGTAGCGGGGACAACAATGAGCAGTTCTTC. Amino acid sequence: CAAGARSGDNNEQFF.